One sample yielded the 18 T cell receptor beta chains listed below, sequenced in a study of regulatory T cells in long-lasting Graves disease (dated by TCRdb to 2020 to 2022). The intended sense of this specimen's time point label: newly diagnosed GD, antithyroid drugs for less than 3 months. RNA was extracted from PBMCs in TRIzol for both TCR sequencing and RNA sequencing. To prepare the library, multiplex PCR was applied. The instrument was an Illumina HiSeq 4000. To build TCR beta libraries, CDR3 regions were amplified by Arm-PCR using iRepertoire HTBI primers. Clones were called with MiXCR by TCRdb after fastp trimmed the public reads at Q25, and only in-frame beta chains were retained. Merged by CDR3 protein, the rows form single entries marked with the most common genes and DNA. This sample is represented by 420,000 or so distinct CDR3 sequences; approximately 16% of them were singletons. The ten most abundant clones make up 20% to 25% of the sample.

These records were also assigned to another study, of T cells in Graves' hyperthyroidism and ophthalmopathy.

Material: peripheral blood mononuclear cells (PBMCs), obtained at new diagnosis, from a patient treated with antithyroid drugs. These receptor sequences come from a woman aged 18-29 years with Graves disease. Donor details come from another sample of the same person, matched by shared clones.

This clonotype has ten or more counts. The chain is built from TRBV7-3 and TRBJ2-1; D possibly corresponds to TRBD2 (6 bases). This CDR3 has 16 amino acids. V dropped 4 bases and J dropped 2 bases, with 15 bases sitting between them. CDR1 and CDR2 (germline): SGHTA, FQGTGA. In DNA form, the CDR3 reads TGTGCCAGCAGCTCCATTAGCGGACAAACCTACAATGAGCAGTTCTTC. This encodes CASSSISGQTYNEQFF. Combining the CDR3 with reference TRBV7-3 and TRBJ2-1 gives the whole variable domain GAGVSQTPSNKVTEKGKYVELRCDPISGHTALYWYRQSLGQGPEFLIYFQGTGAADDSGLPNDRFFAVRPEGSVSTLKIQRTERGDSAVYLCASSSISGQTYNEQFFGPGTRLTVL.

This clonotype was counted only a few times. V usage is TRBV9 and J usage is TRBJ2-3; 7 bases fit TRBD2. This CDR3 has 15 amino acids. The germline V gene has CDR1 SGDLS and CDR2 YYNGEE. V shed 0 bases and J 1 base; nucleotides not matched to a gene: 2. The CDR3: CASSVEAGGTDTQYF. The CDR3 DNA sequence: TGTGCCAGCAGCGTAGAGGCGGGGGGCACAGATACGCAGTATTTT.

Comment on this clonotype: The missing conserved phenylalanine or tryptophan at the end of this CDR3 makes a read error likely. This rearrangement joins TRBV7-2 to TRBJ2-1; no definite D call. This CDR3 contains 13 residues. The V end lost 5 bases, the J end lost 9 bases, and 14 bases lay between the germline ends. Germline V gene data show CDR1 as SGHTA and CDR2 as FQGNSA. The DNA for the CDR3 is TGTGCCAGCAGCCCCCCCCCGGTTTCTGAGCAGTTCTTG. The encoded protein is CASSPPPVSEQFL.

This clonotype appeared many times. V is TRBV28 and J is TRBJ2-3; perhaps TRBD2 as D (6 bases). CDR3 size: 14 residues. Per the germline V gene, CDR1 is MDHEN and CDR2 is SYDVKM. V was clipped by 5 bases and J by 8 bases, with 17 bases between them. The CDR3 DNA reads TGTGCCAGCAGTCCACCCAGAAAGGAGGGTACGCAGTATTTT. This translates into CASSPPRKEGTQYF.

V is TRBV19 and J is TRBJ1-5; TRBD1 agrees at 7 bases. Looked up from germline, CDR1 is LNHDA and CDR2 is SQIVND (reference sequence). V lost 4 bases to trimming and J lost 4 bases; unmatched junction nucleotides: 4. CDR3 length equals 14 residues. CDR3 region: CASSTGGRNQPQHF. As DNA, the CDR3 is TGTGCCAGTAGTACAGGGGGACGGAATCAGCCCCAGCATTTT.

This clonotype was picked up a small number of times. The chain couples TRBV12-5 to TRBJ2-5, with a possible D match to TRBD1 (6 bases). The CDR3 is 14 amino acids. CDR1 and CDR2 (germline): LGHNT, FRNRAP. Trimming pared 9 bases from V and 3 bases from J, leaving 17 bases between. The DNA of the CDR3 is TGTGCTAGACTCCTCAGGGGCGGAAAAGAGACCCAGTACTTC. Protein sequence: CARLLRGGKETQYF.

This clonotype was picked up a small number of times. The CDR3 reads CASSQGQGATYNEQFF. CDR3 bases: TGTGCCAGCAGCCAAGGCCAGGGGGCGACCTACAATGAGCAGTTCTTC. The rearrangement links TRBV4-2 to TRBJ2-1, with TRBD1 matching 8 bases. With 1 base clipped from V and 2 bases from J, the junction kept 4 bases outside the gene matches. There are 16 residues in the CDR3. Germline CDR1 is LGHNA and CDR2 is YNFKEQ.

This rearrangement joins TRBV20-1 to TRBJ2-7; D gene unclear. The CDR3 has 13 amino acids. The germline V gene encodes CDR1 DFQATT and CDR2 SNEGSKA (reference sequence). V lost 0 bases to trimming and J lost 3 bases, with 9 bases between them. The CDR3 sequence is CSARDFRNYEQYF. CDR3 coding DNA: TGCAGTGCTAGAGATTTCCGAAACTACGAGCAGTACTTC.

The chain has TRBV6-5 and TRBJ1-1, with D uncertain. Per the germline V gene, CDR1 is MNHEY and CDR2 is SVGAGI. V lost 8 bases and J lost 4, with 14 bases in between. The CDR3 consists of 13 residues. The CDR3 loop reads CASGRLGGTEAFF. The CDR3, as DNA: TGTGCCAGCGGCCGATTGGGTGGCACTGAAGCTTTCTTT.

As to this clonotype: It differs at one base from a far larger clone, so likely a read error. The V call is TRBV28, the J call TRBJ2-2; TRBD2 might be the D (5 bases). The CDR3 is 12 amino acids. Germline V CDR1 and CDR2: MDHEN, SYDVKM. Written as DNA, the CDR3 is TGTGCCAGCAGCTCGAACACCGGGGAGCCGTTTTTT. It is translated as CASSSNTGEPFF.

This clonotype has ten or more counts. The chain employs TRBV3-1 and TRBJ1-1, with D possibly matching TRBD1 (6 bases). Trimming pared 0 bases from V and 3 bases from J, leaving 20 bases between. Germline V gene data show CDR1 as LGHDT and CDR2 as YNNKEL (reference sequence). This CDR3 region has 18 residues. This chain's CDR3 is CASSQDLRGPTKDTEAFF. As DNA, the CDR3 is TGTGCCAGCAGCCAAGATCTCAGGGGCCCCACCAAGGACACTGAAGCTTTCTTT. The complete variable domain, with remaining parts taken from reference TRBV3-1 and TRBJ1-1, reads DTAVSQTPKYLVTQMGNDKSIKCEQNLGHDTMYWYKQDSKKFLKIMFSYNNKELIINETVPNRFSPKSPDKAHLNLHINSLELGDSAVYFCASSQDLRGPTKDTEAFFGQGTRLTVV.

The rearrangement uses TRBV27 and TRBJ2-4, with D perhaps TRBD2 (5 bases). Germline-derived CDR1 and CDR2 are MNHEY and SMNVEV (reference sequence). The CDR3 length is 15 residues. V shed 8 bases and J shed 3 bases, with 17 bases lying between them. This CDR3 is CASRLSGFGKNIQYF. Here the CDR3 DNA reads TGTGCCAGCCGTCTGTCGGGGTTTGGCAAAAACATTCAGTACTTC.

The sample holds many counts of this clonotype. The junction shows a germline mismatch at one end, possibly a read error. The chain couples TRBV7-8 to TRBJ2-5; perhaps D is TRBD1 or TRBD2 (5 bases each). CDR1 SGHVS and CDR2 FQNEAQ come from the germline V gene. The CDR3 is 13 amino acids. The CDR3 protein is CASSPWGFETQYF. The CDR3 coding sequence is TGTGCCAGCAGCCCCTGGGGGTTTGAGACCCAATACTTC.

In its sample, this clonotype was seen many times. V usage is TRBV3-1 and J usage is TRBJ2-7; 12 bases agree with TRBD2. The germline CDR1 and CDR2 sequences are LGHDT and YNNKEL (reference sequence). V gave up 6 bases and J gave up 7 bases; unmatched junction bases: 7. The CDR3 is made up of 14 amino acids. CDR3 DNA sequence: TGTGCCAGCAGTCGACTAGCGGGAGAGGATGAGCAGTACTTC. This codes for CASSRLAGEDEQYF.

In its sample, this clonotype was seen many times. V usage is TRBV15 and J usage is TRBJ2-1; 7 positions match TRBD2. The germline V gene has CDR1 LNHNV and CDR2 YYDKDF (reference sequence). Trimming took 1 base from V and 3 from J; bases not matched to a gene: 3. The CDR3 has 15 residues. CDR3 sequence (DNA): TGTGCCACCAGCAGAGGGGGGGGTGACTACAATGAGCAGTTCTTC. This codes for CATSRGGGDYNEQFF.

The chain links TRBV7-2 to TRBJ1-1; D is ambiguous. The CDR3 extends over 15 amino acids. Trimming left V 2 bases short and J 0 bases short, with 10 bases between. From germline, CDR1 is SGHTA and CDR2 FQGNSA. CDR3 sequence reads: CASSLPDGMNTEAFF. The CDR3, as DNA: TGTGCCAGCAGCTTACCGGACGGAATGAACACTGAAGCTTTCTTT.

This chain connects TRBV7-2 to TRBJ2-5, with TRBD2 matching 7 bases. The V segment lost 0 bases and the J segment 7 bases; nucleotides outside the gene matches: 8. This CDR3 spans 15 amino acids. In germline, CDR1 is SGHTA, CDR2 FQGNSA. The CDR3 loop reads CASSLARGESRTQYF. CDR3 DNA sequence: TGTGCCAGCAGCTTAGCTCGGGGGGAGTCCAGGACCCAGTACTTC.

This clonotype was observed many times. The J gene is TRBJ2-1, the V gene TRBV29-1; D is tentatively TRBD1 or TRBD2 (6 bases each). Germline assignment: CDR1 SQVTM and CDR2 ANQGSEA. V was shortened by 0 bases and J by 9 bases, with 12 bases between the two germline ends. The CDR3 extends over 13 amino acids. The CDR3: CSVEDLGGSEQFF. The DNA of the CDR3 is TGCAGCGTTGAAGATCTCGGGGGCAGTGAGCAGTTCTTC.